Listed below are T cell receptor beta chains from one sample, sequenced in a study of T cell changes during pregnancy in multiple sclerosis. Clones were sequenced by immunoSEQ multiplex PCR, and TCRdb holds only the in-frame ones, with some missing. The table shows 70,000 to 100,000 clones, with approximately 92% occurring only once. Sequenced here: peripheral blood, sampled in the first trimester of pregnancy. The receptors originated from a female donor with multiple sclerosis, enrolled in a pregnancy study. CDR3s include the opening cysteine and the closing phenylalanine or tryptophan. The D gene is left open where the match is weak. Not all rows give a size; the values are once, few, many and, for expanded clones, a class.

D | length | size | J | V | DNA | CDR3
TRBD2 | 15 | NA | TRBJ2-7 | TRBV6-6 | TGTGCCAGCAGTTCGGGACTAGCAAACTCCTACGAGCAGTACTTC | CASSSGLANSYEQYF
TRBD2 | 15 | once | TRBJ2-1 | TRBV18 | TGTGCCAGCTCACCACCTAGCGGGAGCTACAATGAGCAGTTCTTC | CASSPPSGSYNEQFF
TRBD2 | 17 | NA | TRBJ2-2 | TRBV10-1 | TGCGCCAGCAACGGGACTAGCGGGAGAGCGAACACCGGGGAGCTGTTTTTT | CASNGTSGRANTGELFF
TRBD1 | 16 | NA | TRBJ1-5 | TRBV19 | TGTGCCAGTAGTATAGGGACAGGGTCTGGCAATCAGCCCCAGCATTTT | CASSIGTGSGNQPQHF
TRBD2 | 18 | NA | TRBJ2-3 | TRBV5-1 | TGCGCCAGCAGCTTAGGACTAGCGGGAGCGGGGCCTACAGATACGCAGTATTTT | CASSLGLAGAGPTDTQYF
TRBD1 | 14 | NA | TRBJ2-1 | TRBV5-4 | TGTGCCAGCAGCAAGGGGGCAGGTTACAATGAGCAGTTCTTC | CASSKGAGYNEQFF
TRBD1 | 14 | NA | TRBJ2-7 | TRBV19 | TGTGCCAGTAGATCCGGGACAGGCTCCTACGAGCAGTACTTC | CASRSGTGSYEQYF
NA | 15 | NA | TRBJ1-5 | TRBV25-1 | TGTGCCAGCAGTGAAATCGAGGGAAGGAATCAGCCCCAGCATTTT | CASSEIEGRNQPQHF
TRBD2 | 20 | NA | TRBJ2-5 | TRBV2 | TGTGCCAGCAGTGGGGGAATCCTAGGGATGTGGACTAGCGCCCAAGAGACCCAGTACTTC | CASSGGILGMWTSAQETQYF
TRBD1 | 13 | NA | TRBJ1-2 | TRBV4-1 | TGCGCCAGCAGAGAGGACAGGGTCTATGGCTACACCTTC | CASREDRVYGYTF
NA | 15 | NA | TRBJ2-1 | TRBV7-9 | TGTGCCAGCAGCTTGGGCCAGGGGCCCTACAATGAGCAGTTCTTC | CASSLGQGPYNEQFF
TRBD1 | 14 | NA | TRBJ1-2 | TRBV30 | TGTGCCGGACGGCGGGACAGGGCGAACTATGGCTACACCTTC | CAGRRDRANYGYTF
NA | 11 | few | TRBJ1-2 | TRBV5-1 | TGCGCCAGCAGCACAGGGCTCGGCTACACCTTC | CASSTGLGYTF
TRBD2 | 15 | NA | TRBJ2-2 | TRBV13 | TGTGCCAGCAGCTTAGGACTAGCGGGGACCGGGGAGCTGTTTTTT | CASSLGLAGTGELFF
NA | 14 | NA | TRBJ2-5 | TRBV28 | TGTGCCAGCAATTTAAGGCAGCGACAAGAGACCCAGTACTTC | CASNLRQRQETQYF
NA | 15 | NA | TRBJ2-1 | TRBV27 | TGTGCCAGCAGTTTTGAGGGAGCCGTGGGGAATGAGCAGTTCTTC | CASSFEGAVGNEQFF
NA | 13 | NA | TRBJ2-3 | TRBV14 | TGTGCCAGCAGCCAACAGGGGTGGGATACGCAGTATTTT | CASSQQGWDTQYF
TRBD2 | 15 | NA | TRBJ2-1 | TRBV5-4 | TGTGCCAGCAGCTCTACGGGAGGGGCCTACAATGAGCAGTTCTTC | CASSSTGGAYNEQFF
TRBD1 | 13 | NA | TRBJ2-5 | TRBV5-4 | TGTGCCAGCAGCTATGGGACAGGGGTCGCCCAGTACTTC | CASSYGTGVAQYF
NA | 15 | NA | TRBJ1-4 | TRBV5-1 | TGCGCCAGCAGCTCCGGGTCAATTGCCAATGAAAAACTGTTTTTT | CASSSGSIANEKLFF
NA | 14 | few | TRBJ1-4 | TRBV18 | TGTGCCAGCTCCCACCCGGGGAGCAATGAAAAACTGTTTTTT | CASSHPGSNEKLFF
NA | 16 | NA | TRBJ1-2 | TRBV10-1 | TGCGCCAGCAGTGCTACGGGGGTAGCAGAACTGTATGGCTACACCTTC | CASSATGVAELYGYTF
NA | 15 | once | TRBJ1-2 | TRBV19 | TGTGCCAGTAGTATCGCGGGGGCCTTTGTCTATGGCTACACCTTC | CASSIAGAFVYGYTF
TRBD1 | 15 | NA | TRBJ2-3 | TRBV10-3 | TGTGCCATCAGTCTCGACAGGGGGGCGACAGATACGCAGTATTTT | CAISLDRGATDTQYF
NA | 12 | NA | TRBJ1-1 | TRBV7-6 | TGTGCCAGCAGCGACGATCCAGGGTGGGCTTTCTTT | CASSDDPGWAFF
TRBD2 | 17 | NA | TRBJ2-2 | TRBV5-1 | TGCGCCAGCAGACTTGGACTAGCGGGCGCGAACACCGGGGAGCTGTTTTTT | CASRLGLAGANTGELFF
NA | 18 | NA | TRBJ1-6 | TRBV30 | TGTGCCTGGAGTGTACCCCTACAAACCGGGACTTATAATTCACCCCTCCACTTT | CAWSVPLQTGTYNSPLHF
NA | 14 | NA | TRBJ1-5 | TRBV28 | TGTGCCAGCAGCTGGACAGCTAGCAATCAGCCCCAGCATTTT | CASSWTASNQPQHF
NA | 12 | NA | TRBJ2-7 | TRBV28 | TGTGCCAGCAGTTTTGGCTCTCTCGAGCAGTACTTC | CASSFGSLEQYF
NA | 13 | NA | TRBJ1-1 | TRBV29-1 | TGCAGCGTTGAGCGCAGGCTGAGCACTGAAGCTTTCTTT | CSVERRLSTEAFF
NA | 14 | NA | TRBJ2-7 | TRBV13 | TGTGCCAGCAGCTCCCGGTCGAGCTCCTACGAGCAGTACTTC | CASSSRSSSYEQYF
TRBD2 | 16 | NA | TRBJ2-2 | TRBV4-3 | TGCGCCAGCAGCCTAGGACTAGTTGCGAACACCGGGGAGCTGTTTTTT | CASSLGLVANTGELFF
TRBD1 | 15 | NA | TRBJ1-1 | TRBV10-3 | TGTGCCATCAGTGACCCAGGGGGCGTGAACACTGAAGCTTTCTTT | CAISDPGGVNTEAFF
TRBD1 | 13 | NA | TRBJ1-5 | TRBV6-6 | TGTGCCAGCAGTGCGGACAGGGCCCAGCCCCAGCATTTT | CASSADRAQPQHF
NA | 14 | NA | TRBJ2-2 | TRBV30 | TGTGCCTGGAGTGTAGTGGGGAGGCGCGGGGAGCTGTTTTTT | CAWSVVGRRGELFF
TRBD1 | 13 | NA | TRBJ1-2 | TRBV28 | TGTGCCACCGGTCGACAGGGGCCGGATGGCTACACCTTC | CATGRQGPDGYTF
NA | 15 | NA | TRBJ2-1 | TRBV7-9 | TGTGCCAGCAGCCCTCGGAGGGTCCTATACAATGAGCAGTTCTTC | CASSPRRVLYNEQFF
NA | 13 | NA | TRBJ1-4 | TRBV10-2 | TGCGCCAGCGGGGCAGTACATAATGAAAAACTGTTTTTT | CASGAVHNEKLFF
TRBD1 | 16 | NA | TRBJ1-5 | TRBV28 | TGTGCCAGCAGTTTCATGGACAGGGGTGGCAATCAGCCCCAGCATTTT | CASSFMDRGGNQPQHF
NA | 14 | NA | TRBJ2-5 | TRBV19 | TGTGCCAGCTCCCCTAGGGGGATGCAAGAGACCCAGTACTTC | CASSPRGMQETQYF
NA | 13 | NA | TRBJ2-5 | TRBV11-2 | TGTGCCAGCAGCTTAGCGGTGTTAGAGACCCAGTACTTC | CASSLAVLETQYF
TRBD2 | 15 | NA | TRBJ2-1 | TRBV4-2 | TGTGCCAGCAGCCAAGCGGCGGGAGGGCTTGCTGAGCAGTTCTTC | CASSQAAGGLAEQFF
TRBD2 | 15 | NA | TRBJ2-1 | TRBV7-9 | TGTGCCAGCAGCTCCGGGACTAGCGGATACAATGAGCAGTTCTTC | CASSSGTSGYNEQFF
NA | 13 | NA | TRBJ2-3 | TRBV5-1 | TGCGCCAGCAGCTTATTTGGAGCAGATACGCAGTATTTT | CASSLFGADTQYF
NA | 14 | NA | TRBJ2-7 | TRBV27 | TGTGCCAGCAGTTTTTCGGACAGCTTCTACGAGCAGTACTTC | CASSFSDSFYEQYF